The present TCR beta chain was sequenced within a study of blood T cell repertoires in COVID-19. Study in general: The United States, Italy and Spain were the sources of the acute and convalescent COVID-19 samples. From T cells, B-cell-depleted T cells, or PBMCs came the material, which was cDNA or gDNA.

This clone showed up just once. Followed longitudinally, the Seattle patients had been enrolled during active infection. Original processing methods: Researchers report that nucleated cell counts were estimated from reference gene primer amplification. Sequencing was performed with immunoSEQ multiplex PCR; in TCRdb, only in-frame clones are kept and a portion is missing. V and J calls and clone size follow that table, whereas D and trimming were derived from the DNA. The sample holds around 120,000 clones, 90% seen once. The sequence was collected from a woman aged 55 to 70 with COVID-19, enrolled during active disease. The sample comprised peripheral blood.

The CDR3 reads CASSNRVNEKLFF. Written as DNA, the CDR3 is TGTGCCAGCAGTAACAGGGTAAATGAAAAACTGTTTTTT. The chain joins TRBV6-5 to TRBJ1-4, with D perhaps matching TRBD1 (6 bases). This CDR3 is 13 amino acids long. V lost 5 bases and J 5 bases, leaving 9 bases between the germline ends. Germline CDR1 reads MNHEY; CDR2 reads SVGAGI.